The 20 T cell receptor beta chains given below trace back to one sample, sequenced in a study of PD-L1 blockade in urothelial cancer. Time point given: pretreatment peripheral blood. Sequenced by immunoSEQ multiplex PCR; TCRdb stores in-frame clones only, minus some. The repertoire has more than 55,000 clones, more than 80% of them found once; the top ten carry over 1.5%. The sequences come from PBMCs, collected around atezolizumab (anti-PD-L1) treatment. These receptors were taken from a man aged 65 to 79 with urothelial cancer.

The CDR3 sequence is CASSQDQSTDTQYF. In DNA, the CDR3 is TGTGCCAGCAGCCAAGATCAGAGCACAGATACGCAGTATTTT. V is TRBV14 and J is TRBJ2-3; D not resolved. Looked up from germline, CDR1 is SGHDN and CDR2 is FVKESK. Trimming took 0 bases from V and 0 from J, leaving 4 bases between them. The length of the CDR3 is 14 residues.

The chain combines TRBV19 with TRBJ2-3; a possible D gene is TRBD2 (5 bases). CDR1 and CDR2 from the germline V gene are LNHDA and SQIVND (reference sequence). CDR3 size: 17 residues. The V end lost 6 bases, the J end lost 0 bases, and 19 bases lay between the germline ends. CDR3 DNA: TGTGCCAGTAGCGCTGAGCGGATTGAAATTAGCACAGATACGCAGTATTTT. Residues: CASSAERIEISTDTQYF.

The chain employs TRBV5-5 and TRBJ2-3, with TRBD1 identical over 7 bases. The trim removed 4 bases at V and 1 base at J, leaving 3 bases unmatched. Germline values: CDR1 SGHKS, CDR2 YYEKEE (reference sequence). This CDR3 is 14 amino acids long. CDR3 DNA: TGTGCCAGCAGCGTTGGGACAGGCACAGATACGCAGTATTTT. Its protein is CASSVGTGTDTQYF.

The chain combines TRBV5-1 with TRBJ2-1; 7 bases line up with TRBD2. Losses at the gene ends were 4 bases for V and 7 bases for J; bases not matched to a gene: 8. This CDR3 is 14 amino acids long. In germline, CDR1 is SGHRS, CDR2 YFSETQ. In DNA, the CDR3 is TGCGCCAGCAGCGAGCCGGGGGGAGGGAATGAGCAGTTCTTC. Protein sequence: CASSEPGGGNEQFF.

Regarding this clone: Other DNA sequences from this sample encode an identical CDR3 as well. The genes are TRBV10-2 and TRBJ2-1; 14 bases agree with TRBD2. J was trimmed by 6 bases and V by 4 bases; bases with no gene match: 2. CDR1 and CDR2 (germline): WSHSY, SAAADI. The CDR3 loop spans 15 amino acids. CDR3 protein: CASSGGLAGVNEQFF. The DNA of the CDR3 is TGCGCCAGCAGTGGGGGACTAGCGGGAGTCAATGAGCAGTTCTTC.

This chain links TRBV25-1 with TRBJ1-4; TRBD1 is a possible D gene (6 bases). With 6 bases removed from V and 3 bases from J, the gap between germline ends came to 14 bases. This CDR3 has 15 amino acids. Germline CDR1 MGHDK, CDR2 SYGVNS. In DNA, the CDR3 is TGTGCCAGCAGCGACTACAGGGAGTCTAATGAAAAACTGTTTTTT. It specifies CASSDYRESNEKLFF.

The DNA of the CDR3 is TGCGCCAGCAGCCAAGATTCGGGGGAGCTGTTTTTT. This translates into CASSQDSGELFF. V gene TRBV4-3 combines with J gene TRBJ2-2; D gene ambiguous. The germline gives CDR1 LGHNA, CDR2 YSLEER. V was shortened by 0 bases and J by 8 bases, with 4 bases between the two germline ends. The CDR3 has 12 residues.

This chain connects TRBV5-4 to TRBJ1-1; 7 nucleotides match TRBD1. The germline gives CDR1 SGHNT, CDR2 YYREEE (reference sequence). After removal of 3 bases from V and 7 bases from J, the junction contained 3 bases not matched to a gene. The CDR3 spans 12 residues. In DNA form, the CDR3 reads TGTGCCAGCAGCTACGGACAGGATGAAGCTTTCTTT. It codes for CASSYGQDEAFF.

V usage is TRBV10-1 and J usage is TRBJ2-3; no clear D gene. V was pared by 4 bases and J by 8 bases, with 13 bases between. The V gene's germline CDR1 is WNHNN and CDR2 SYGVQD (reference sequence). This CDR3 has 13 amino acids. The CDR3 nucleotides are TGCGCCAGCAGTGCGAACAGCTACACTACGCAGTATTTT. This codes for CASSANSYTTQYF.

This clone was counted a few times. The chain recombines TRBV27 with TRBJ2-7, with 7 bases lining up with TRBD1. Germline CDR1 is MNHEY and CDR2 is SMNVEV (reference sequence). The CDR3 contains 16 residues. Trimming removed 4 bases from V and 4 bases from J; junction bases left unmatched: 13. The CDR3 reads CASSYQLRDRPYEQYF. In nucleotides, the CDR3 is TGTGCCAGCAGTTACCAGCTCCGGGACAGACCATACGAGCAGTACTTC.

The chain employs TRBV19 and TRBJ1-2; TRBD1 matches 9 bases. V lost 7 bases and J lost 4; bases outside the gene matches: 10. The CDR3 loop spans 15 amino acids. The V gene's germline CDR1 is LNHDA and CDR2 SQIVND (reference sequence). The CDR3 sequence is CASTGTGTTVYGYTF. As DNA, the CDR3 is TGTGCCAGTACAGGGACAGGGACTACCGTCTATGGCTACACCTTC.

The V gene is TRBV5-4, the J gene TRBJ1-1, with 9 bases aligning to TRBD1. The V segment lost 3 bases and the J segment 8 bases; nucleotides outside the gene matches: 2. The V gene's germline CDR1 is SGHNT and CDR2 YYREEE (reference sequence). This CDR3 comprises 12 residues. The CDR3 loop reads CASSSGTGEAFF. The CDR3 coding sequence is TGTGCCAGCAGCTCGGGGACAGGGGAAGCTTTCTTT.

This clone appeared a few times. V usage is TRBV28 and J usage is TRBJ2-1; 10 bases are shared with TRBD2. The junction had 9 bases not matched to a gene; V was cut back by 7 bases and J by 9 bases. The CDR3 runs to 14 residues. CDR1 MDHEN and CDR2 SYDVKM come from the germline V gene. CDR3 amino acids: CASIPSGRYSEQFF. The CDR3 DNA follows: TGTGCCAGCATCCCTAGCGGGAGATATAGTGAGCAGTTCTTC.

The CDR3 here is CASSPGGNYEQYF. The DNA of the CDR3 is TGTGCCAGCAGTCCGGGAGGCAATTACGAGCAGTACTTC. The chain employs TRBV27 and TRBJ2-7; 7 nucleotides align to TRBD2. V lost 5 bases and J lost 4; bases outside the gene matches: 5. Germline V gene data show CDR1 as MNHEY and CDR2 as SMNVEV (reference sequence). The CDR3 runs 13 residues.

V and J are TRBV7-9 and TRBJ2-7, with D uncertain. The CDR3 sequence is 16 residues long. Germline values: CDR1 SEHNR, CDR2 FQNEAQ (reference sequence). V lost 4 bases, J lost 0 bases, and 16 bases lay in between. CDR3 DNA: TGTGCCAGCAGCTCAGACCAGCGTGGTAGCTCCTACGAGCAGTACTTC. It yields the protein CASSSDQRGSSYEQYF.

J is TRBJ2-2 and V is TRBV7-8; 7 bases align to TRBD1. This CDR3 contains 15 residues. Germline lookup yields CDR1 SGHVS and CDR2 FQNEAQ. With 3 bases clipped from V and 1 base from J, the junction kept 2 bases outside the gene matches. The CDR3 DNA reads TGTGCCAGCAGCTTGAGGACAGGGAACACCGGGGAGCTGTTTTTT. Its protein is CASSLRTGNTGELFF.

The V gene is TRBV27, the J gene TRBJ2-2; 7 bases line up with TRBD1. With 5 bases clipped from V and 5 bases from J, the junction kept 8 bases outside the gene matches. Germline V lookup: CDR1 MNHEY, CDR2 SMNVEV (reference sequence). This CDR3 has 15 residues. CDR3 amino acids: CASSPTGVGTGELFF. CDR3 nucleotide sequence: TGTGCCAGCAGTCCCACAGGGGTTGGAACCGGGGAGCTGTTTTTT.

This clone has just one count. The gene calls are TRBV6-5 and TRBJ1-2, with TRBD1 identical over 8 bases. Germline V gene lookup returns CDR1 MNHEY and CDR2 SVGAGI. The CDR3 is made up of 14 amino acids. With 6 bases clipped from V and 2 bases from J, the junction kept 5 bases outside the gene matches. Here the CDR3 reads CASRPGGRNYGYTF. DNA for the CDR3: TGTGCCAGCAGACCAGGGGGCAGAAACTATGGCTACACCTTC.

This chain connects TRBV6-1 to TRBJ1-1; the match to TRBD1 covers 8 bases. With V trimmed by 10 bases and J by 3 bases, 4 bases remained unmatched. Germline V lookup: CDR1 MNHNS, CDR2 SASEGT. The CDR3 is 12 residues long. The CDR3: CATNRGDTEAFF. Here the CDR3 DNA reads TGTGCCACAAACAGGGGGGACACTGAAGCTTTCTTT.

The chain employs TRBV9 and TRBJ1-4, with a tentative D call TRBD1 (6 bases). V was pared by 0 bases and J by 7 bases, with 16 bases between. The CDR3 is 16 residues long. Germline CDR1 is SGDLS and CDR2 is YYNGEE. CDR3 bases: TGTGCCAGCAGCGTAGCTGGCGGACAGTCGGGTGAAAAACTGTTTTTT. This translates into CASSVAGGQSGEKLFF. Filled out from reference TRBV9 and TRBJ1-4, the complete variable domain reads DSGVTQTPKHLITATGQRVTLRCSPRSGDLSVYWYQQSLDQGLQFLIQYYNGEERAKGNILERFSAQQFPDLHSELNLSSLELGDSALYFCASSVAGGQSGEKLFFGSGTQLSVL.